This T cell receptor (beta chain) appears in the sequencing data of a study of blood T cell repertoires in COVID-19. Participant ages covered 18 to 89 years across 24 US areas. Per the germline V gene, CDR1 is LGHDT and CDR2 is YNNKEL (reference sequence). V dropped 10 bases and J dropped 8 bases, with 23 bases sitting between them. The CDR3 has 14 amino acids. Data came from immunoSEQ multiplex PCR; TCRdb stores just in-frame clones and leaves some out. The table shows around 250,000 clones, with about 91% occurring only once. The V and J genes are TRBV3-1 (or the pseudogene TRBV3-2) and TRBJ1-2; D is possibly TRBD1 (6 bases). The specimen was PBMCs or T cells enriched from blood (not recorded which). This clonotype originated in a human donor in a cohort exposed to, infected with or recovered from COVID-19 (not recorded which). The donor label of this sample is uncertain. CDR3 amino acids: CATERGAGRPGYTF. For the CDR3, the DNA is TGTGCCACCGAACGGGGGGCGGGCCGCCCAGGCTACACCTTC.